Reported below is one T cell receptor (beta chain). Its antigen target is currently unknown. The record has no base qualities; no much larger clone is one base away. The data stem from a study of cytomegalovirus exposure and HLA in healthy donors (dated by TCRdb to about 2017). Turning to the overall study: An earlier analysis of roughly 500 of the donors reported approximately 280 Gb of sequence data and roughly 120 million unique TCR beta sequences obtained from about 179 million T cells. Of the 300 to 450 genotyped donors, 65% to 90% fell in the genetic ancestry cluster associated with self-reported Caucasian donors. The study used immunosequencing to profile the T cell repertoires of approximately 690 subjects and linked those repertoires to cytomegalovirus serostatus. All discovery cohort repertoires had been generated using a single sequencing platform. The study aimed to test whether cataloging public T cell receptors could reveal signatures of past pathogen exposure. Besides the first cohort of approximately 670 subjects, a separate validation cohort made up of around 120 different subjects was used. Donor age, sex, ethnicity and CMV serostatus were compiled together with the repertoire data. Both class I and class II loci were covered by HLA typing, at four-digit resolution. In the later analysis, no new phenotypic data were used to find candidate immune exposures; instead, reliance was placed on TCR beta sequences and their occurrence across donors. In a later genetic analysis, genome-wide SNP genotypes for about three fifths of the 666 donors were used, and that subset was treated as a discovery cohort. Typing coverage differed by locus: A, B, C, DRB1 and DQB1 were typed in roughly 620-630 donors, DQA1 in 522, DPA1 in approximately 600, and DPB1 in roughly 450. Because of strong linkage in the cohort, roughly five DR-DQ haplotypes were treated as single units for association and clustering. To predict cytomegalovirus infection status, the study brought together high-throughput TCR immunosequencing, statistical association of individual TCRs with disease status, and machine learning. Across approximately 400 genotyped donors of the cohort, an average of approximately 240,000 unique TCR beta nucleotide sequences per donor were sequenced, and approximately 17% of those sequences were non-productive. An early release covering about 600 HLA-typed donors comprised approximately 290 gigabases of sequencing data and 85 million to 100 million unique TCR sequences. To study patterns of TCR occurrence, a later analysis re-analyzed previously published TCR beta repertoires from 700 or so donors and added high-resolution HLA genotyping. To decide whether each TCR beta V gene segment behaved as functional or pseudogenic, an earlier analysis of 587 of the donors relied on high-throughput TCR beta sequencing.

At the junction V is shortened by 7 bases and J by 7 bases; bases outside the gene matches: 10. Its CDR3 holds 14 amino acids, cysteine through phenylalanine. Only CDR3 DNA is held: 42 bases, read in frame from base 1. CDR1 and CDR2, per the germline V gene (reference sequence), are LNHNV and YYDKDF. The library was built by means of the immunoSEQ multiplex PCR assay. For the multiplex PCR, a mixture combining 60 forward primers for TCR Vbeta segments and 13 reverse primers for TCR Jbeta segments was used. The CDR3 region of rearranged TCR beta genes was amplified from genomic DNA by a multiplex PCR assay. The amplified TCR beta libraries were sequenced on the Illumina HiSeq System as 87-base-pair reads. Regarding the original processing steps: In a later analysis, tens of millions of unique TCR beta chains were counted across the approximately 670 repertoires, and about 10 million of these chains were shared by at least two donors. Raw reads were error-corrected and collapsed into unique sequences by a nearest-neighbor algorithm in which closely related sequences were merged to remove PCR and sequencing errors. V, D and J gene segments were assigned by aligning CDR3 sequences to IMGT reference sequences. For a sequence to be retained, a match of at least six nucleotides was required to both a V gene segment and a J gene segment. Rearrangements were classified as productive when the CDR3 lacked stop codons and remained in frame with V and J, and all other rearrangements were classified as non-productive. CDR3 was defined by IMGT convention, running from the second conserved V-encoded cysteine to the conserved J-encoded phenylalanine. The earlier analysis of some 600 of the donors excluded sequences that lacked an unambiguous match to a single V gene segment. In an earlier analysis of some 590 of the donors, a V segment was called functional when productive rearrangements were above 56.7%, and segregating when the standard deviation between donors exceeded 5%. A statistical classification framework was built for diagnosing cytomegalovirus status from the catalog of TCR beta chain sequences. A later analysis assigned V and J genes by comparing TCR nucleotide sequences with IMGT/GENE-DB human TR gene sequences. Using the TCRdist pipeline, a later analysis assigned CDR3 sequences along with most-parsimonious VDJ recombination scenarios. In a later analysis, each TCR beta chain was defined by its CDR3 amino acid sequence together with its V-gene family, and reads lacking a unique V-gene family were excluded. To address suspected cross-contamination and a sequencing artifact, a later analysis removed approximately 590 highly shared, low-generation-probability nucleotide sequences. A later analysis calculated a clonal expansion index for each public chain from normalized within-repertoire ranks of inferred template counts. A later analysis computed generation probabilities with a VDJ recombination model fitted to out-of-frame rearrangements, and checked the results against IGoR. In a later analysis, hypergeometric tests were used to score TCR-TCR, TCR-HLA and TCR-CMV co-occurrence, with a repertoire-size bias correction applied to TCR pairs. In a later analysis, false discovery rates were estimated by permuting HLA or CMV assignments 20 times. In a later analysis, co-occurring TCRs were grouped using DBSCAN, with TCRdist sequence similarity added in when clustering inside HLA-allele-positive subsets. Co-occurrence clustering excluded repertoires with fewer than 30,000 or more than 120,000 public chains, plus five with anomalous nucleotide sharing. Sourced from immuneACCESS, this table was stored by TCRdb with only in-frame sequences that have V and J called. A share of the clones is absent; for the studies checked, an unresolved V gene accounts for under half, and the remainder has no known explanation. V, J and clone size are taken as reported in that table, and D and trimming were inferred from the DNA itself. A total of over 200,000 clones appear in this sample, roughly four fifths of them only once. 0.5% to 0.7% of the sample comes from the top ten.

Points the paper makes about the study in general: V-gene and J-gene trimming of TCR beta chains was associated with a missense DCLRE1C variant in a later genetic analysis, and the association was replicated in an independent cohort. The presence/absence analyses assumed that sequencing depth was roughly uniform across donors, and that assumption may not be true. Correlated functional status among segregating V segments might reflect linkage disequilibrium, but an unknown experimental factor could not be ruled out. Because counts were too low, about 17 rarely observed V segments, including chromosome 9 orphons, were excluded from the earlier analysis of under 650 of the donors. In this cohort, only TCR beta chains were sequenced, and detectable features were limited by the absence of alpha or paired-chain data. Compared with equally common non-associated chains, HLA-associated TCR beta chains in a later analysis were more clonally expanded and had lower generation probabilities. According to a later genetic analysis, donors in an Asian-associated ancestry cluster had fewer N-insertions in productive TCRs than the roughly 660-donor mean. Three of the identified cytomegalovirus-associated TCR beta chains were confirmed in vitro to be specific for cytomegalovirus antigens. It was suggested by the authors that the approach could potentially be generalized to other disease states and immunological phenotypes. Across donors, most TCR sequences were observed very rarely, whereas some public TCRs were present in many individuals. Because the 87-base-pair reads could not distinguish some IMGT-functional V segments, including TRBV6-2 and TRBV6-3, those segments were excluded. A later analysis reported that several top co-occurrence clusters appeared linked to parvovirus B19, influenza, CMV and Epstein-Barr virus. The sequencing pipeline was judged likely to have produced a cluster of highly shared sequence variants as a technical artifact. An earlier analysis of some 560 of the donors showed that most TCR beta V segments appeared in productive rearrangements either about 87% or about 30% of the time, which broadly matched IMGT annotations. A further reported finding was that TCR beta sequences accurately predicted the HLA-A and HLA-B alleles for most subjects in the first cohort. At a false discovery rate of 0.05, a later analysis linked under 20,000 TCR beta sequences to specific HLA alleles. When HLA alleles, especially DR and DQ, strongly co-occurred, attributing TCR associations to individual alleles was difficult. According to a later analysis, most CMV-associated TCR beta chains appeared to be HLA-restricted, and the HLA associations seemed to be driven largely by CMV exposure. The study listed 170 or so TCR beta chains as associated with cytomegalovirus. HLA typing was unavailable for some donors at each locus, so association tests used only the typed subset. For the cohort, immune exposure information was limited to CMV serostatus. Cytomegalovirus status was reported to be diagnosed by the classifier with high specificity and sensitivity in both the original and validation cohorts. In a later analysis, the rate of TCR association differed among HLA loci, with DRB1 alleles having the most associated TCRs and HLA-C alleles having the fewest.

The cohort comprised more than 550 healthy bone marrow donors. At the time of sampling, all cohort members were nominally healthy, though unrecorded immune exposures were likely present. The donor was CMV seronegative and belonged to the group of 350 or so seronegative cohort members. Every donor gave a peripheral blood sample, and the peripheral blood mononuclear cells from that sample were used for TCR beta sequencing. The Qiagen DNeasy Blood Extraction Kit was used to extract genomic DNA from the blood cell samples. The V gene is TRBV15 and the J gene is TRBJ2-1, and 7 junction bases match TRBD1. This receptor was taken from a woman in her thirties or forties in good health and CMV-seronegative. Sequenced material: PBMCs. The nucleotide sequence reads TGTGCCACCAACCAGTTGGCGACAGGGAATGAGCAGTTCTTC. Protein translation: CATNQLATGNEQFF.